This entry concerns a single T cell receptor (beta chain). Which antigen it targets is not known. Base qualities are not at hand, and no much larger clone is one base apart. This entry comes from a study of PD-L1 blockade in urothelial cancer (dated by TCRdb to the late 2010s). As for the study more broadly: All patients started therapy around 2014 and received atezolizumab 1,200 mg intravenously every 3 weeks. Durable clinical benefit meant progression-free survival longer than 6 months, and TCR features were also tested against progression-free and overall survival. The study, an exploratory multi-omic analysis, examined somatic, immune and clinical correlates of response to PD-L1 blockade with atezolizumab in urothelial cancer. About 90% of the 29 patients were males with bladder-origin urothelial cancer, and about 60% of the 29 reported a prior smoking history. Under 30 patients had pretreatment blood TCR-seq, some 25 had at least one posttreatment blood collection, and some 25 had tumor TCR-seq. Blood samples were analyzed 3 weeks after the start of treatment (second dose) and 6 weeks after the start of treatment. TCR sequencing covered pretreatment tumor samples and matched, serially collected peripheral blood taken before and after atezolizumab treatment. Durable clinical benefit was achieved by nine patients but not by the remaining 20. Blood samples gave median yields of about 150,000 T cells and over 80,000 unique TCRs, along with a median clonality of around 0.075. In the same patients, pretreatment tumors underwent whole exome sequencing and RNA sequencing in addition to TCR sequencing. An ECOG performance status of 0 or 1 was recorded for the patients, and 0 to 3 prior chemotherapy regimens had been received by the patients.

General conclusions and limits of the study: Patients with durable benefit showed greater expansion of tumor-associated TCR clones in peripheral blood 3 weeks after starting treatment (n ≈ 21, p = 0.022). Improved progression-free and overall survival was found to be associated with pretreatment peripheral blood TCR clonality below the median. Because of the small sample size (n of about 30) and the many exploratory analyses performed, the results are intended to be regarded as hypothesis-generating.

This specimen's time point label, interpreted: pretreatment peripheral blood. The cohort included about 30 patients with locally advanced or metastatic urothelial carcinoma who were treated at Memorial Sloan Kettering on a trial protocol. Peripheral blood mononuclear cells were collected pretreatment and during treatment, at between 1 and 8 total time points per patient. The Qiagen DNeasy Blood extraction kit was used to purify genomic DNA from total PBMCs and tumor samples. PBMCs were collected pretreatment and during treatment, and were isolated and stored as previously described. The CDR3 measures 13 amino acids from cysteine to phenylalanine. The retained sequence is limited to the CDR3, 39 bases, with the frame set at the first base. Compared with germline, V lacks 5 bases and J lacks 5 bases; bases without a gene match: 5. The germline V gene provides CDR1 MDHEN and CDR2 SYDVKM. Synthetic TCR analog templates were spiked into each PCR to estimate absolute template abundance from read counts. TCRbeta CDR3 regions were amplified from genomic DNA with bias-controlled V and J gene primers using the immunoSEQ assay. Sequencing of rearranged TCRbeta segments was done at approximately 20X coverage. The source study handled its data this way. Sequencing errors were corrected by clustering and CDR3s were annotated against IMGT to assign V, D and J genes. Downstream analyses used only productive TCRbeta rearrangements and left out out-of-frame or stop-codon sequences. To compute clonality, Shannon entropy was normalized by the log of the number of unique productive sequences and then subtracted from one. Clones differing between time points or between blood and tumor were identified using Fisher's exact test with Benjamini-Hochberg correction, with an adjusted p below 0.01 applied as the threshold. The table comes from immuneACCESS by way of TCRdb, which keeps in-frame sequences with V and J called. Part of the clones is missing from these tables; in studies checked, under half for an unresolved V gene and the rest for unknown reasons. V, J and clone size are those of that table, while D and trimming were read from the DNA. The sample table contains over 75,000 clones; only one count was recorded for more than 70% of them. 0.85% to 1% of the sample comes from the top ten.

The starting material was PBMCs, obtained around atezolizumab (anti-PD-L1) treatment. The rearrangement combines TRBV28 with TRBJ1-2, with 7 middle bases fitting TRBD1. The receptor's source is a woman older than 75 with urothelial cancer. The CDR3 reads CASSKPGGYGYTF. At the DNA level, the sequence is TGTGCCAGCAGTAAACCAGGGGGTTATGGCTACACCTTC.